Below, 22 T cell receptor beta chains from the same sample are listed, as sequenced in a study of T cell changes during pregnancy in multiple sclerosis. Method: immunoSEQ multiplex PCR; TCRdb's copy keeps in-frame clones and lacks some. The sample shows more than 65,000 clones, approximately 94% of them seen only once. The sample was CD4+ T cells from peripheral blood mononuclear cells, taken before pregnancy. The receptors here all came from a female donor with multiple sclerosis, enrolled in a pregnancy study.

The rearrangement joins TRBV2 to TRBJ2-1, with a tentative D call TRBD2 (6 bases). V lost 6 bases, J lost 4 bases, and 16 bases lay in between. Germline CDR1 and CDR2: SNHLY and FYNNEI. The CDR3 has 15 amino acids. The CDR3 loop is CASRDRDSPYNEQFF. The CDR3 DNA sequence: TGTGCCAGCAGAGACCGGGACTCGCCTTACAATGAGCAGTTCTTC.

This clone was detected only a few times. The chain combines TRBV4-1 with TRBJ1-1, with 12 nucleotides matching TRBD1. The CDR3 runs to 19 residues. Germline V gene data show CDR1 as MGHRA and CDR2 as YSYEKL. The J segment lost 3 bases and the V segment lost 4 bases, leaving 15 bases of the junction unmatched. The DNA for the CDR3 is TGCGCCAGCAGCCGATTGGAAGGGGGACAGGGGGCCCGGGACACTGAAGCTTTCTTT. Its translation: CASSRLEGGQGARDTEAFF.

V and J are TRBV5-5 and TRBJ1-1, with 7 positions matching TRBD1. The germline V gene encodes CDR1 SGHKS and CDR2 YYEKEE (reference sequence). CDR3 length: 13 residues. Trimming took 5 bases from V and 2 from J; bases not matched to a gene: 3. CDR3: CASRRTGNTEAFF. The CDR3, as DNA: TGTGCCAGCAGGCGGACAGGAAACACTGAAGCTTTCTTT. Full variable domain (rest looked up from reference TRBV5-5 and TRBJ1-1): DAGVTQSPTHLIKTRGQQVTLRCSPISGHKSVSWYQQVLGQGPQFIFQYYEKEERGRGNFPDRFSARQFPNYSSELNVNALLLGDSALYLCASRRTGNTEAFFGQGTRLTVV.

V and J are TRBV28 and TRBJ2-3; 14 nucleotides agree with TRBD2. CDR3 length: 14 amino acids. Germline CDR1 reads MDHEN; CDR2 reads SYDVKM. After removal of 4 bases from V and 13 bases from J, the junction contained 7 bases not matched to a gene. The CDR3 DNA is TGTGCCAGCAGTTCCGGGACTAGCGGGAGTGGAAAGTATTTT. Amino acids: CASSSGTSGSGKYF.

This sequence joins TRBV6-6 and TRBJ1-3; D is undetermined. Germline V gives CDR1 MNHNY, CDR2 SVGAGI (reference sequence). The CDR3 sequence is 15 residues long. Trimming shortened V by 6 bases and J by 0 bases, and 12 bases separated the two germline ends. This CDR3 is CASRTQAVSGNTIYF. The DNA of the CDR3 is TGTGCCAGCAGAACGCAGGCCGTCTCTGGAAACACCATATATTTT.

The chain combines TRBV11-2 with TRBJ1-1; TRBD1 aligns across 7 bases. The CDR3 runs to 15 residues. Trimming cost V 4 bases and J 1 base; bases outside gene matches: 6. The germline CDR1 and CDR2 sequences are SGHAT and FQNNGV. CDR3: CASSSLTGQNTEAFF. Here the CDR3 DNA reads TGTGCCAGCAGCTCCTTGACAGGGCAGAACACTGAAGCTTTCTTT.

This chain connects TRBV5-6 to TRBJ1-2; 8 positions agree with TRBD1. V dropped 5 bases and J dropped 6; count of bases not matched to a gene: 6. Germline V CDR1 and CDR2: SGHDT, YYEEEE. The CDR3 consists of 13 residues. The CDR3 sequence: CASRPIQGDGYTF. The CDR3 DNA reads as TGTGCCAGCAGGCCAATACAGGGGGATGGCTACACCTTC.

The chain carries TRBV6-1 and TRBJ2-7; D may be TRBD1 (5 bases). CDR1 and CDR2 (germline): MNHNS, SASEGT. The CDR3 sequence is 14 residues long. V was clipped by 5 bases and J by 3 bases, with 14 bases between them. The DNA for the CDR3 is TGTGCCAGCAGTTGGGGCAGGAGTGGCTACGAGCAGTACTTC. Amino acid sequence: CASSWGRSGYEQYF.

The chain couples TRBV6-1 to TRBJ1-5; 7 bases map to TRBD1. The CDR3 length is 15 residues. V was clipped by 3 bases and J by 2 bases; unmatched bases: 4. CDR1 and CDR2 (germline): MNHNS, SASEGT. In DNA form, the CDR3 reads TGTGCCAGCAGTGAGACCGGGACAGGCAATCAGCCCCAGCATTTT. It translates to CASSETGTGNQPQHF.

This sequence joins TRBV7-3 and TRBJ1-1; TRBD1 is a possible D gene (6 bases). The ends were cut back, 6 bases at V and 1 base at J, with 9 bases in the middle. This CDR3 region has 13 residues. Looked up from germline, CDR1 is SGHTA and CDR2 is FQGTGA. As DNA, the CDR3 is TGTGCCAGCAGGGGACACCCGAACACTGAAGCTTTCTTT. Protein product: CASRGHPNTEAFF.

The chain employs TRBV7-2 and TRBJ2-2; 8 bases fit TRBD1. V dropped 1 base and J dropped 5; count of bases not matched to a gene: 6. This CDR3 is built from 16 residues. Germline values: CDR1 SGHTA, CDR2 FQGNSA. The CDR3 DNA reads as TGTGCCAGCAGCTTAGTAGCAGGGGGCAAGACCGGGGAGCTGTTTTTT. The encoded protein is CASSLVAGGKTGELFF.

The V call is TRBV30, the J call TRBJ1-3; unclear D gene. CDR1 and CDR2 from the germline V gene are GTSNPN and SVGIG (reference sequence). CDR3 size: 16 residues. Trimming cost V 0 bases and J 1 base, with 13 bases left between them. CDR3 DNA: TGTGCCTGGAGTGTACGAGGTCTAACGTCTGGAAACACCATATATTTT. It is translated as CAWSVRGLTSGNTIYF.

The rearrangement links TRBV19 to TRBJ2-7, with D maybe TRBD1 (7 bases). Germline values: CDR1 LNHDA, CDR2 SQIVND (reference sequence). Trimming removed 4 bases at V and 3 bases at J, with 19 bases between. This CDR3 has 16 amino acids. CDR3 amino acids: CASSTLGQGGIYEQYF. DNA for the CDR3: TGTGCCAGTAGTACCTTGGGGCAGGGGGGCATCTACGAGCAGTACTTC.

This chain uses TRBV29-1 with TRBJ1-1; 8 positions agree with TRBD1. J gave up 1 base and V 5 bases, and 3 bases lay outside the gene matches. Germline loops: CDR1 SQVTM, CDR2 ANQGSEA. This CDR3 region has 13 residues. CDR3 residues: CSVCTGGNTEAFF. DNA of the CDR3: TGCAGCGTTTGTACAGGGGGGAACACTGAAGCTTTCTTT.

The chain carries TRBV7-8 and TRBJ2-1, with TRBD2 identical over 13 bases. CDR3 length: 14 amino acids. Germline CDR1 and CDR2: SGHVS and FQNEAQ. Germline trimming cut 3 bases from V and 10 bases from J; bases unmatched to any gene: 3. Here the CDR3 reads CASSLPGLAGEQFF. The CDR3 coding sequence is TGTGCCAGCAGCTTGCCGGGACTAGCGGGAGAGCAGTTCTTC.

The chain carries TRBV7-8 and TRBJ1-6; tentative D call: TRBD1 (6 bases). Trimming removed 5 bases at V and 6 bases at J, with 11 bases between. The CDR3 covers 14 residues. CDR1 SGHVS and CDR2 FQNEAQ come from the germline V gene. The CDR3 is CASSGRTANSPLHF. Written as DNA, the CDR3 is TGTGCCAGCAGCGGTCGGACAGCTAATTCACCCCTCCACTTT.

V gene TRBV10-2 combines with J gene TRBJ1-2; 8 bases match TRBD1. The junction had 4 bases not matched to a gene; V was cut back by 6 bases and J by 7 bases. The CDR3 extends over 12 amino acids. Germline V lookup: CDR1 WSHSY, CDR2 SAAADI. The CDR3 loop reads CASRQGEGGYTF. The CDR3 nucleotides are TGCGCCAGCAGACAGGGGGAGGGTGGCTACACCTTC.

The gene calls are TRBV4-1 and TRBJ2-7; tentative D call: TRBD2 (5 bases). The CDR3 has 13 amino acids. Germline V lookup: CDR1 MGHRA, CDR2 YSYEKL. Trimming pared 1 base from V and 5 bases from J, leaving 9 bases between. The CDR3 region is CASSQVRGHEQYF. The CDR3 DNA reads TGCGCCAGCAGCCAAGTCCGCGGGCACGAGCAGTACTTC.

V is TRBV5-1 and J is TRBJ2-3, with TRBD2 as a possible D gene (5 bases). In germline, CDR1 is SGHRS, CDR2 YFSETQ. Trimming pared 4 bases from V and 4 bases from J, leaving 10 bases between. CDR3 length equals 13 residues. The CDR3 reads CASSPGISDTQYF. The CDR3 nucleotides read TGCGCCAGCAGCCCCGGGATCTCAGATACGCAGTATTTT. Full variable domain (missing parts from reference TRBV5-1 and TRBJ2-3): KAGVTQTPRYLIKTRGQQVTLSCSPISGHRSVSWYQQTPGQGLQFLFEYFSETQRNKGNFPGRFSGRQFSNSRSEMNVSTLELGDSALYLCASSPGISDTQYFGPGTRLTVL.

CDR3 loop: CASSLGVGTGGYEQYF. For the CDR3, the DNA is TGTGCCAGCAGCTTAGGCGTTGGGACAGGGGGCTACGAGCAGTACTTC. V gene TRBV7-8 combines with J gene TRBJ2-7; 11 bases agree with TRBD1. The V segment lost 1 base and the J segment 3 bases; nucleotides outside the gene matches: 5. The CDR3 totals 16 residues. Germline CDR1 and CDR2: SGHVS and FQNEAQ.

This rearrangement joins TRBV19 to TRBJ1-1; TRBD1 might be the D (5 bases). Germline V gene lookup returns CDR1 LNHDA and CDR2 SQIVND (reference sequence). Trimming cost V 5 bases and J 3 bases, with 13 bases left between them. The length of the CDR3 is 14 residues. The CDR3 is CASSLGGGYTEAFF. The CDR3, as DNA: TGTGCCAGTAGTCTGGGGGGGGGTTACACTGAAGCTTTCTTT.

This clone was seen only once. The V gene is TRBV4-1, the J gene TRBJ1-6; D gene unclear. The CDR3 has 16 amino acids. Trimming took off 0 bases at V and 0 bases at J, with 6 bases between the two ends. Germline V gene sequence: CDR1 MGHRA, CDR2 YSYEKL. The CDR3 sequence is CASSQESSSYNSPLHF. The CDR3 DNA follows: TGCGCCAGCAGCCAAGAATCTAGCTCCTATAATTCACCCCTCCACTTT.